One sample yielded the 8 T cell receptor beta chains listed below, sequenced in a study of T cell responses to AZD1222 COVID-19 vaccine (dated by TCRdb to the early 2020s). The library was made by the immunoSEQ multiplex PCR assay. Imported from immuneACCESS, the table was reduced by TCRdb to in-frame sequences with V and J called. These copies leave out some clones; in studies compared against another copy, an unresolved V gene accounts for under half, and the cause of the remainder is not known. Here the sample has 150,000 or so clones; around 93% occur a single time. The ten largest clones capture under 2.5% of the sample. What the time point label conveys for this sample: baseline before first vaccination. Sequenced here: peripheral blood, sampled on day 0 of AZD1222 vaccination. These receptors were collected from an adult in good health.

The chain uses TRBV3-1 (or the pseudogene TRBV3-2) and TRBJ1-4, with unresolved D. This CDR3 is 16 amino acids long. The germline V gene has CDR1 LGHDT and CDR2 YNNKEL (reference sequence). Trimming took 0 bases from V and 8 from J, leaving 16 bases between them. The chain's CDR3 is CASSQDRGRLGEKLFF. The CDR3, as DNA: TGTGCCAGCAGCCAAGATCGAGGGAGGTTGGGGGAAAAACTGTTTTTT.

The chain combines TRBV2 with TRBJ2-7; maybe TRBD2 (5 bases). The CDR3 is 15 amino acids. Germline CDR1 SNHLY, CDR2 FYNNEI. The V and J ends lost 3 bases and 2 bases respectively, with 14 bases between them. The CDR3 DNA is TGTGCCAGCAGTGAGTACTGGACTTCAGCCTACGAGCAGTACTTC. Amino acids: CASSEYWTSAYEQYF.

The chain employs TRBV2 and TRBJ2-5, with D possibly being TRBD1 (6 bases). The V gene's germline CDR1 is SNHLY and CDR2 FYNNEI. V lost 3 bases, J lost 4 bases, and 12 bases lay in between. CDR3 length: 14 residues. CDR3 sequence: CASSDHRAVETQYF. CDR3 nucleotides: TGTGCCAGCAGTGATCACAGGGCAGTAGAGACCCAGTACTTC.

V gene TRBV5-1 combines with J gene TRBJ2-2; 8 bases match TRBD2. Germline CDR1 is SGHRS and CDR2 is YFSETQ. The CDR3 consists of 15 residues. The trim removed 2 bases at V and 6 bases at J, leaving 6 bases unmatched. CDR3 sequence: CASSFGIAGSGELFF. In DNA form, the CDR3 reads TGCGCCAGCAGCTTCGGAATAGCGGGATCCGGGGAGCTGTTTTTT.

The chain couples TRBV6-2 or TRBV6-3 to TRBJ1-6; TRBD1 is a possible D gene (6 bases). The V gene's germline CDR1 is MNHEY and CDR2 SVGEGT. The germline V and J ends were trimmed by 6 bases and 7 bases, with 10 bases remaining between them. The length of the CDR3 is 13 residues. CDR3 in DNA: TGTGCCAGCAGCAGCAGGGGAAATTCACCCCTCCACTTT. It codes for CASSSRGNSPLHF.

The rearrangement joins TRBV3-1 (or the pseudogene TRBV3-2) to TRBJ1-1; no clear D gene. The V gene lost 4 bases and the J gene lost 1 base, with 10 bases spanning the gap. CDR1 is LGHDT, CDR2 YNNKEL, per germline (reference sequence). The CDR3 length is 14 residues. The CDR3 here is CASSPLYGNTEAFF. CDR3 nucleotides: TGTGCCAGCAGCCCTTTGTATGGGAACACTGAAGCTTTCTTT.

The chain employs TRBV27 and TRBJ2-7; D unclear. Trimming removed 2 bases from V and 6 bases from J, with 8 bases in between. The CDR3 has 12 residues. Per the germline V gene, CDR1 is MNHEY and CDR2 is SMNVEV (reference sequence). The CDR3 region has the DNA TGTGCCAGCAGTTTAATGTCGGGCGAGCAGTACTTC. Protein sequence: CASSLMSGEQYF.

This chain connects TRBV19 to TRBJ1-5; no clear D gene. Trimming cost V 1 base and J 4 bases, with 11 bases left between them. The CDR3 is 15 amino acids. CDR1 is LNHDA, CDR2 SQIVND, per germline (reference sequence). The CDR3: CASSIGGMLNQPQHF. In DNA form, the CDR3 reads TGTGCCAGTAGTATAGGTGGGATGTTAAATCAGCCCCAGCATTTT.